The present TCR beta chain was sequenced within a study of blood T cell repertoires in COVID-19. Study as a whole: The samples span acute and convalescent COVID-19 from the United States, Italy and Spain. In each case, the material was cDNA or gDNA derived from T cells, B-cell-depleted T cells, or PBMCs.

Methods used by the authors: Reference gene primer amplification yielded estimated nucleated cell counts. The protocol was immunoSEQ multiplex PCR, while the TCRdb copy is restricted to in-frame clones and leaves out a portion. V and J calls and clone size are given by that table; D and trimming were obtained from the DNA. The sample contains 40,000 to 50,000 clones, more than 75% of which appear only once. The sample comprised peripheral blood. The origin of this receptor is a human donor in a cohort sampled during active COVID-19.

CDR3 residues: CASSLPGSEQYF. The DNA for the CDR3 is TGTGCCAGCTCACTACCAGGGAGTGAGCAGTACTTC. V is TRBV18 and J is TRBJ2-7; possibly TRBD1 or TRBD2 for D (5 bases each). The ends were cut back, 4 bases at V and 7 bases at J, with 11 bases in the middle. The germline CDR1 and CDR2 sequences are KGHSH and LQKENI. The CDR3 contains 12 residues.